These 32 T cell receptor beta chains originate from one sample sequenced in a study of shared clonotypes between healthy human individuals (dated by TCRdb to 2019 to 2021). CD8 naive samples consisted of CD45RO-negative cells that were positively selected for CCR7, yielding a CD45RA+CCR7+ population without TemRA cells. The library was prepared using the immunoSEQ multiplex PCR assay. The table was pulled from immuneACCESS by TCRdb, which kept in-frame rearrangements only. Such tables lose some clones; where checked, under half of the loss comes from unresolved V genes, and the rest has no known cause. This sample has 600,000 or so clones in its table, and roughly 96% of those were observed once. The ten largest clones represent 0.11% of the sample. Source material: naive CD8+ T cells sorted from blood. The sample's cell subset or site, from its label and the paper: CD45RA+CCR7+. These receptors all come from a woman younger than 45 in good health.

The CDR3 spells CASRDRGGNQPQHF. In DNA, the CDR3 is TGTGCCAGCAGAGACAGGGGAGGCAATCAGCCCCAGCATTTT. The rearrangement links TRBV27 to TRBJ1-5, with 8 bases matching TRBD1. Germline assignment: CDR1 MNHEY and CDR2 SMNVEV (reference sequence). V shed 6 bases and J 2 bases; nucleotides not matched to a gene: 3. CDR3 length equals 14 residues.

The chain links TRBV7-8 to TRBJ2-7, with 10 bases identical to TRBD2. After removal of 5 bases from V and 2 bases from J, the junction contained 9 bases not matched to a gene. The CDR3 extends over 16 amino acids. Germline CDR1 is SGHVS and CDR2 is FQNEAQ. Here the CDR3 reads CASSTPLAGGTYEQYF. As DNA, the CDR3 is TGTGCCAGCAGCACCCCATTAGCGGGAGGTACCTACGAGCAGTACTTC.

DNA for the CDR3: TGTGCCAGCAGTGAAATCGGGGGGAGCACTGAAGCTTTCTTT. It yields the protein CASSEIGGSTEAFF. The chain uses TRBV6-1 and TRBJ1-1, with D maybe TRBD1 (5 bases). Germline CDR1 MNHNS, CDR2 SASEGT. V was trimmed by 2 bases and J by 4 bases, leaving 11 bases between them. CDR3 size: 14 residues.

The J gene is TRBJ2-7, the V gene TRBV28; no clear D gene. Germline loops: CDR1 MDHEN, CDR2 SYDVKM. This CDR3 is built from 13 residues. V lost 3 bases and J 3 bases, leaving 9 bases between the germline ends. CDR3 DNA: TGTGCCAGCAGTTTTGGTCTTCACTACGAGCAGTACTTC. It codes for CASSFGLHYEQYF.

This rearrangement joins TRBV11-2 to TRBJ2-1, with 11 positions matching TRBD2. V lost 5 bases and J lost 7; bases outside the gene matches: 1. Germline values: CDR1 SGHAT, CDR2 FQNNGV. The CDR3 runs 13 residues. The CDR3: CASSPSGRNEQFF. The CDR3 DNA reads as TGTGCCAGCAGCCCTAGCGGGAGGAATGAGCAGTTCTTC.

This rearrangement joins TRBV2 to TRBJ2-4; TRBD2 agrees at 13 bases. The V gene's germline CDR1 is SNHLY and CDR2 FYNNEI. CDR3 length: 22 amino acids. V was clipped by 3 bases and J by 3 bases; unmatched bases: 20. The CDR3 bases are TGTGCCAGCAGTGAGAGGGGGGGACTAGCGGGATCGGCCTTAGTGGACAAAAACATTCAGTACTTC. Its protein is CASSERGGLAGSALVDKNIQYF. Based on the CDR3 plus reference TRBV2 and TRBJ2-4, the full variable domain is EPEVTQTPSHQVTQMGQEVILRCVPISNHLYFYWYRQILGQKVEFLVSFYNNEISEKSEIFDDQFSVERPDGSNFTLKIRSTKLEDSAMYFCASSERGGLAGSALVDKNIQYFGAGTRLSVL.

CDR3: CSVQQENNEKLFF. The CDR3, as DNA: TGCAGCGTTCAACAGGAGAATAATGAAAAACTGTTTTTT. The V and J genes are TRBV29-1 and TRBJ1-4; TRBD1 is a possible D gene (5 bases). Per germline, CDR1 SQVTM and CDR2 ANQGSEA. Trimming took 5 bases from V and 4 from J, leaving 11 bases between them. This CDR3 region has 13 residues.

The chain couples TRBV11-2 to TRBJ2-3; D may be TRBD2 (6 bases). Germline CDR1 and CDR2: SGHAT and FQNNGV. The CDR3 totals 17 residues. Between the trimmed V and J ends, which lost 5 bases and 1 base, there was a span of 19 bases. The CDR3 is CASSATMIGGGTDTQYF. The CDR3 DNA is TGTGCCAGCAGCGCCACCATGATTGGAGGGGGCACAGATACGCAGTATTTT.

The V gene is TRBV19, the J gene TRBJ1-5, with a possible D match to TRBD1 (6 bases). V was pared by 8 bases and J by 5 bases, with 16 bases between. The CDR3 is 14 residues long. The germline CDR1 and CDR2 sequences are LNHDA and SQIVND (reference sequence). The CDR3: CASGWQGSYQPQHF. The CDR3 nucleotides are TGTGCCAGTGGTTGGCAGGGGTCGTATCAGCCCCAGCATTTT.

The rearrangement joins TRBV15 to TRBJ2-2; 11 bases are shared with TRBD2. J gave up 10 bases and V 0 bases, and 4 bases lay outside the gene matches. Germline V gives CDR1 LNHNV, CDR2 YYDKDF (reference sequence). The CDR3 covers 15 residues. The CDR3 region is CATSRDGLAGEELFF. CDR3 DNA sequence: TGTGCCACCAGCAGAGATGGACTAGCGGGCGAGGAGCTGTTTTTT.

This clone showed up just once. The chain carries TRBV27 and TRBJ2-7; a weak D match, TRBD2 (6 bases). The CDR3 is 14 amino acids. CDR1 and CDR2 (germline): MNHEY, SMNVEV (reference sequence). The V end lost 6 bases, the J end lost 2 bases, and 14 bases lay between the germline ends. CDR3 sequence (DNA): TGTGCCAGCAGGCCGGGACTTGGTGCCTACGAGCAGTACTTC. Translating it yields CASRPGLGAYEQYF.

This chain joins TRBV2 and TRBJ2-5, with D uncertain. Germline CDR1 SNHLY, CDR2 FYNNEI. CDR3 length equals 20 residues. Trimming cost V 6 bases and J 4 bases, with 33 bases left between them. This chain's CDR3 is CASSLSSPGSRAYRGETQYF. The CDR3, as DNA: TGTGCCAGCAGCCTCTCCTCCCCCGGTAGCAGAGCCTACCGAGGAGAGACCCAGTACTTC.

This chain uses TRBV9 with TRBJ2-7; possibly TRBD2 for D (6 bases). The CDR3 consists of 13 residues. The V end was cut by 4 bases, the J end by 3 bases, with 11 bases between. Per the germline V gene, CDR1 is SGDLS and CDR2 is YYNGEE. This CDR3 reads CASSPGLNYEQYF. The CDR3 DNA follows: TGTGCCAGCAGCCCGGGACTTAACTACGAGCAGTACTTC.

J is TRBJ2-7 and V is TRBV7-9, with 8 bases aligning to TRBD1. With V trimmed by 1 base and J by 2 bases, 1 base remained unmatched. Looked up from germline, CDR1 is SEHNR and CDR2 is FQNEAQ (reference sequence). This CDR3 contains 14 residues. CDR3 sequence (DNA): TGTGCCAGCAGCTTAGTGACAGGGGCCTACGAGCAGTACTTC. Amino acid sequence: CASSLVTGAYEQYF.

The chain couples TRBV6-1 to TRBJ1-1; tentatively, D is TRBD1 (6 bases). In germline, CDR1 is MNHNS, CDR2 SASEGT. CDR3 length: 17 residues. Between the trimmed V and J ends, which lost 4 bases and 2 bases, there was a span of 20 bases. This chain's CDR3 is CASSADRRQEFNTEAFF. The CDR3, as DNA: TGTGCCAGCAGTGCCGACAGGCGGCAGGAGTTCAACACTGAAGCTTTCTTT.

Comments on this clone: The same CDR3 can be traced to other DNA sequences in this sample. The CDR3 bases are TGTGCCAGCAGTGAGGCGGGAGAGTCCTACGAGCAGTACTTC. Its protein is CASSEAGESYEQYF. This rearrangement joins TRBV2 to TRBJ2-7; 7 bases match TRBD2. The CDR3 has 14 amino acids. V was pared by 3 bases and J by 1 base, with 3 bases of the junction left unmatched. Germline CDR1 reads SNHLY; CDR2 reads FYNNEI.

The genes are TRBV11-2 and TRBJ1-5, with D unclear. From germline, CDR1 is SGHAT and CDR2 FQNNGV. The CDR3 extends over 15 amino acids. Trimming removed 0 bases from V and 5 bases from J, with 11 bases in between. The CDR3 DNA reads TGTGCCAGCAGCTTAGAAGGGTCGATCGATCAGCCCCAGCATTTT. As protein: CASSLEGSIDQPQHF.

The chain employs TRBV5-6 and TRBJ2-5; TRBD2 is a possible D gene (6 bases). The closer fit of TRBJ2-7 to the DNA end suggests the J call may be wrong. Germline CDR1 is SGHDT and CDR2 is YYEEEE. The CDR3 covers 15 residues. CDR3 in DNA: TGTGCCAGCAGTAAAACGGGGGACGGAATGATCGAGCAGTACTTC. This gives the protein CASSKTGDGMIEQYF.

As concerns this clone: Other DNA sequences from this sample encode an identical CDR3 as well. The chain joins TRBV27 to TRBJ2-7; D gene uncertain. Trimming stripped 0 bases from V and 4 bases from J, with 7 bases between. Germline V gene data show CDR1 as MNHEY and CDR2 as SMNVEV (reference sequence). The CDR3 is 13 amino acids. This CDR3 is CASSLSPGYEQYF. The DNA of the CDR3 is TGTGCCAGCAGTTTATCTCCCGGGTACGAGCAGTACTTC.

V is TRBV4-1 and J is TRBJ2-7, with a possible D match to TRBD2 (6 bases). Looked up from germline, CDR1 is MGHRA and CDR2 is YSYEKL. Trimming pared 1 base from V and 3 bases from J, leaving 16 bases between. The CDR3 loop spans 16 amino acids. CDR3 sequence (DNA): TGCGCCAGCAGCCAAGTCTCGGGACTTCAGTTCTACGAGCAGTACTTC. Translation gives CASSQVSGLQFYEQYF.

The chain employs TRBV28 and TRBJ2-7, with 7 bases identical to TRBD2. This CDR3 region has 13 residues. Germline V gives CDR1 MDHEN, CDR2 SYDVKM. The trim removed 8 bases at V and 4 bases at J, leaving 8 bases unmatched. The CDR3 sequence: CASWRGSAYEQYF. In DNA form, the CDR3 reads TGTGCCAGCTGGCGCGGGAGCGCATACGAGCAGTACTTC. The full variable domain, in which reference TRBV28 and TRBJ2-7 provide the parts outside the CDR3, is DVKVTQSSRYLVKRTGEKVFLECVQDMDHENMFWYRQDPGLGLRLIYFSYDVKMKEKGDIPEGYSVSREKKERFSLILESASTNQTSMYLCASWRGSAYEQYFGPGTRLTVT.

The genes are TRBV5-4 and TRBJ2-7; the D gene could be TRBD1 or TRBD2 (5 bases each). The CDR3 totals 14 residues. Germline CDR1 is SGHNT and CDR2 is YYREEE (reference sequence). V lost 0 bases to trimming and J lost 5 bases, with 12 bases between them. The CDR3 loop reads CASSLDRRVDEQYF. The CDR3 DNA follows: TGTGCCAGCAGCTTGGACAGGCGGGTCGACGAGCAGTACTTC.

The rearrangement joins TRBV19 to TRBJ2-5; maybe TRBD2 (6 bases). The J call may be incorrect, as the DNA end agrees better with TRBJ2-7. Germline V gives CDR1 LNHDA, CDR2 SQIVND (reference sequence). This CDR3 has 13 residues. CDR3 nucleotides: TGTGCCAGTAGTGCTCTAGCGACCTACGAGCAGTACTTC. Its translation: CASSALATYEQYF.

This chain joins TRBV7-9 and TRBJ1-4; D call uncertain. The V end lost 4 bases, the J end lost 12 bases, and 21 bases lay between the germline ends. This CDR3 comprises 15 residues. Germline V gene data show CDR1 as SEHNR and CDR2 as FQNEAQ (reference sequence). This CDR3 reads CASSSLVTASGELFF. The CDR3 coding sequence is TGTGCCAGCAGCTCCCTAGTGACGGCGTCTGGGGAACTGTTTTTT.

This clone was seen only once. Just one base apart from a much larger clone, this may be a read error. This chain links TRBV7-9 with TRBJ2-7, with TRBD1 matching 7 bases. Per the germline V gene, CDR1 is SEHNR and CDR2 is FQNEAQ (reference sequence). With V trimmed by 2 bases and J by 3 bases, 4 bases remained unmatched. This CDR3 is 14 amino acids long. CDR3 DNA sequence: TGTGCCAGCAGCTTACCGGGACAGATCTACGAGCAGTACTTC. Its translation: CASSLPGQIYEQYF.

V is TRBV11-2 and J is TRBJ2-5; possibly TRBD1 for D (6 bases). Trimming stripped 3 bases from V and 3 bases from J, with 17 bases between. This CDR3 is built from 16 residues. Germline CDR1 reads SGHAT; CDR2 reads FQNNGV. The CDR3 loop is CASSFARLGQKETQYF. The CDR3 DNA reads as TGTGCCAGCAGCTTCGCCCGACTGGGACAAAAAGAGACCCAGTACTTC.

V and J are TRBV7-6 and TRBJ2-1; TRBD2 matches 8 bases. The V and J ends lost 4 bases and 10 bases, in that order; junction bases with no gene match: 12. Germline assignment: CDR1 SGHVS and CDR2 FNYEAQ. CDR3 size: 15 residues. The CDR3 DNA sequence: TGTGCCAGCAGCTCCCGAATTAGCGGGATTTTGGAGCAGTTCTTC. Amino acid sequence: CASSSRISGILEQFF.

The chain carries TRBV7-6 and TRBJ1-3, with no clear D. The V gene lost 2 bases and the J gene lost 2 bases, with 10 bases spanning the gap. This CDR3 spans 15 amino acids. Germline CDR1 reads SGHVS; CDR2 reads FNYEAQ. CDR3 coding DNA: TGTGCCAGCAGCTTACGCCAGGTCCCTGGAAACACCATATATTTT. Encoded protein: CASSLRQVPGNTIYF.

This clone was observed once. The J gene is TRBJ2-3, the V gene TRBV28, with TRBD2 identical over 9 bases. Germline CDR1 and CDR2: MDHEN and SYDVKM. Germline trimming cut 3 bases from V and 2 bases from J; bases unmatched to any gene: 15. This CDR3 is built from 19 residues. CDR3 DNA: TGTGCCAGCAGTTTCACTAGCGGGTTGAGCTCGTATATCACAGATACGCAGTATTTT. It encodes CASSFTSGLSSYITDTQYF.

This chain joins TRBV7-6 and TRBJ2-2; D not certain. Germline V gene sequence: CDR1 SGHVS, CDR2 FNYEAQ. Trimming took 3 bases from V and 0 from J, leaving 8 bases between them. The CDR3 covers 15 residues. The chain's CDR3 is CASSFGRSNTGELFF. The CDR3 DNA follows: TGTGCCAGCAGCTTTGGTCGGTCGAACACCGGGGAGCTGTTTTTT.

The chain uses TRBV14 and TRBJ2-3, with TRBD2 identical over 8 bases. CDR3 size: 16 residues. CDR1 and CDR2 from the germline V gene are SGHDN and FVKESK. Unmatched junction bases numbered 5, after V lost 1 base and J lost 2 bases. The CDR3 sequence is CASSQATSGYTDTQYF. The DNA for the CDR3 is TGTGCCAGCAGCCAAGCTACTAGCGGTTACACAGATACGCAGTATTTT. Full variable domain (missing parts from reference TRBV14 and TRBJ2-3): EAGVTQFPSHSVIEKGQTVTLRCDPISGHDNLYWYRRVMGKEIKFLLHFVKESKQDESGMPNNRFLAERTGGTYSTLKVQPAELEDSGVYFCASSQATSGYTDTQYFGPGTRLTVL.

This chain connects TRBV7-8 to TRBJ2-2; D possibly corresponds to TRBD1 (5 bases). The germline gives CDR1 SGHVS, CDR2 FQNEAQ. V shed 1 base and J shed 4 bases, with 19 bases lying between them. The CDR3 spans 18 residues. CDR3 amino acids: CASSLGRPKGRVTGELFF. In nucleotides, the CDR3 is TGTGCCAGCAGCTTAGGAAGACCTAAGGGGCGAGTCACCGGGGAGCTGTTTTTT.